This T cell receptor (beta chain) came from a study of shared clonotypes between healthy human individuals. About the research overall: A couple of female and a few male donors aged 18 to 49 were enrolled. Whole-study results and caveats: The naive CD4 repertoires of a handful of donors were compared, and approximately 5.3% of clonotypes were shared. Donor scarcity curtailed the genetic and exposure-history diversity represented herein.

Clones were sequenced by immunoSEQ multiplex PCR, and TCRdb holds only the in-frame ones, with some missing. The profile covers approximately 2.5 million clones, with approximately 93% appearing a single time and 0.35% to 0.45% taken by the ten largest. About this clone itself: What it binds is unknown.

Germline CDR1 is SGDLS and CDR2 is YYNGEE. The CDR3 length is 16 residues. The J segment lost 4 bases and the V segment lost 3 bases, leaving 7 bases of the junction unmatched. J is TRBJ2-3 and V is TRBV9, with TRBD1 identical over 11 bases. This sequence was found in a man aged 18-30 years in good health. Some clones in this sample may be carry-over from other donors' samples. The sample was naive CD4+ T cells from PBMCs. Subset noted: CD45RA+ positively selected. CDR3 region: CASSARPGQGADTQYF. The CDR3 DNA is TGTGCCAGCAGCGCCCGACCGGGACAGGGGGCAGATACGCAGTATTTT. Looking up the rest from reference TRBV9 and TRBJ2-3 gives the full variable domain: DSGVTQTPKHLITATGQRVTLRCSPRSGDLSVYWYQQSLDQGLQFLIQYYNGEERAKGNILERFSAQQFPDLHSELNLSSLELGDSALYFCASSARPGQGADTQYFGPGTRLTVL.